This TCR beta chain emerged from a study of cytomegalovirus exposure and HLA in healthy donors. Findings and limits, study-wide: With DRB1 most and HLA-C fewest, TCR association rates differed between HLA loci in a later analysis. A later analysis associated 15,000 or so TCR beta sequences with HLA alleles at a 0.05 false discovery rate. Later analysis demonstrated an association between a missense DCLRE1C variant and TCR beta V- and J-gene trimming. For most TCR sequences rarity was the rule, although some public TCRs occurred in many donors.

About this clone: Its cognate antigen is unknown.

The PCR used 60 Vbeta and 13 Jbeta primers. Assay: immunoSEQ multiplex PCR; the TCRdb copy retains only in-frame clones and omits some. Of 100,000 to 150,000 clones listed, approximately 71% were seen once; the top ten hold 3% to 3.5%. The sample taken for sequencing was PBMCs. The receptor comes from a woman aged 45-59 years in good health and CMV-seronegative.

The CDR3 loop is CSVEEPSGVRGYTF. In DNA form, the CDR3 reads TGCAGCGTTGAAGAGCCCTCAGGGGTAAGAGGCTACACCTTC. The gene calls are TRBV29-1 and TRBJ1-2; TRBD1 might be the D (6 bases). CDR1 is SQVTM and CDR2 is ANQGSEA in the germline V gene. The V end lost 0 bases, the J end lost 8 bases, and 16 bases lay between the germline ends. This CDR3 has 14 residues.